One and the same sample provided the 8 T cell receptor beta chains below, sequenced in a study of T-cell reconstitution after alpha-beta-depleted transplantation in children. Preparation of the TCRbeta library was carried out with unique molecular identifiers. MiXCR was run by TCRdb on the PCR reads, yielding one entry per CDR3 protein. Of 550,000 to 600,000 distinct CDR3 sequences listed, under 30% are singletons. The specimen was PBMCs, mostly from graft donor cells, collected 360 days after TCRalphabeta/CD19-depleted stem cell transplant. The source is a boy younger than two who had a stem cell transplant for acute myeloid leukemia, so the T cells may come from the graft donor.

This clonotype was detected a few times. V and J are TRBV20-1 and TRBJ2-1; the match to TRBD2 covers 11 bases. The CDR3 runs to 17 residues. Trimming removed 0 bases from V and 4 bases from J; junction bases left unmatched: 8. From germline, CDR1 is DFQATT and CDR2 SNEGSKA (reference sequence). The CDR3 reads CSAREDSTSGVYNEQFF. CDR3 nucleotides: TGCAGTGCTAGAGAGGATTCGACTAGCGGGGTATACAATGAGCAGTTCTTC.

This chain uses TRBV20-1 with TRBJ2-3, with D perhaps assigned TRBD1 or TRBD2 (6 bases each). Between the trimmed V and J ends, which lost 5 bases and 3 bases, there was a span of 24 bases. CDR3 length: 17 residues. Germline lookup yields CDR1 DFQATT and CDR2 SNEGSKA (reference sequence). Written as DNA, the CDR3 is TGCAGTGCTTATAACCCAAGGGGGGATGGTGGGACAGATACGCAGTATTTT. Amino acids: CSAYNPRGDGGTDTQYF.

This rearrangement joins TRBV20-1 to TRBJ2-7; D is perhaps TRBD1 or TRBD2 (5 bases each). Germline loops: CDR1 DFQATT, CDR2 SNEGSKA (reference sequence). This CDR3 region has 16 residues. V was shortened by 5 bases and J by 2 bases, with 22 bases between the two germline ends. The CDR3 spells CSAQTGAPSEAYEQYV. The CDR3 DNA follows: TGCAGTGCTCAGACCGGGGCTCCCAGTGAGGCCTACGAGCAGTACGTC.

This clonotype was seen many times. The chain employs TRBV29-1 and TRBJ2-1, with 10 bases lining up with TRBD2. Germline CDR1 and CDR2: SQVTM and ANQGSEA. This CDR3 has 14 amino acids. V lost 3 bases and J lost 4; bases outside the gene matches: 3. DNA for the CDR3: TGCAGCGTTGATCCTAGCGGGGGTTACAATGAGCAGTTCTTC. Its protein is CSVDPSGGYNEQFF.

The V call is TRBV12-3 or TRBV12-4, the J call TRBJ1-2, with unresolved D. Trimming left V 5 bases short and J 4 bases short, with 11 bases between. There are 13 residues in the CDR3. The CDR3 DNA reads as TGTGCCAGCAGTCGGCGGGTTGGCTATGGCTACACCTTC. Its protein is CASSRRVGYGYTF.

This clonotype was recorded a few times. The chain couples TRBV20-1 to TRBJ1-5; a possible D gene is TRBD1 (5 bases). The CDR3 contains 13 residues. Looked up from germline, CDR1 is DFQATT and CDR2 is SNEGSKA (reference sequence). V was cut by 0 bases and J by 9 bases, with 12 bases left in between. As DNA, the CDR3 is TGCAGTGCTAGAGAGGGGACGGCTCGGCCCCAGCATTTT. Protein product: CSAREGTARPQHF.

CDR3 sequence reads: CASSLSQLPYEQYF. The DNA for the CDR3 is TGCGCCAGCAGCTTGTCGCAGCTACCCTACGAGCAGTACTTC. J is TRBJ2-7 and V is TRBV5-1; D gene unclear. The germline CDR1 and CDR2 sequences are SGHRS and YFSETQ. The V gene lost 1 base and the J gene lost 2 bases, with 10 bases spanning the gap. The CDR3 is 14 residues long.

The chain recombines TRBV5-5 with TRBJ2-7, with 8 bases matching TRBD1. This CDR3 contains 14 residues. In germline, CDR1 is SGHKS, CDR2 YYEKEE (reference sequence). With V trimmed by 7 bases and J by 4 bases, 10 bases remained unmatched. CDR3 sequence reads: CASGGGTGLYEQYV. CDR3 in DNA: TGTGCCAGCGGCGGAGGGACAGGCCTTTACGAGCAGTACGTC.